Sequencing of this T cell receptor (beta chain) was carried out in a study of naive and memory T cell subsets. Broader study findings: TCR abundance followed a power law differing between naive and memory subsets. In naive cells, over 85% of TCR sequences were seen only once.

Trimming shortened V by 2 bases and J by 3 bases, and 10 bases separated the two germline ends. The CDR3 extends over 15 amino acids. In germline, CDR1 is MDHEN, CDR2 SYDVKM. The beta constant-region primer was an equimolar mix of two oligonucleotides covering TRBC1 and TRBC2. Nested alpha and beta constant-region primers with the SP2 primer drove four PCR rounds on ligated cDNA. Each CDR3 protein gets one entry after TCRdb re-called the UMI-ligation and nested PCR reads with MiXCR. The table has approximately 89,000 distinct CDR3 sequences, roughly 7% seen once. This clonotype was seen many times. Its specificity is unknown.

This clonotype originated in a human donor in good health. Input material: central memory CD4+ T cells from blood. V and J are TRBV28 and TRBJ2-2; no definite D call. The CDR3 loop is CASSLLTRDTGELFF. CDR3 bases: TGTGCCAGCAGTTTACTTACCCGGGACACCGGGGAGCTGTTTTTT.